Following are 11 T cell receptor beta chains from one sample sequenced in a study of identical twins (dated by TCRdb to the mid-2010s). The library was made by 5' RACE. This sample was sequenced with an Illumina HiSeq 2000. The public reads were run again by TCRdb, first through fastp at Q25 and then through MiXCR, and only productive beta chains were kept. Rows are combined by CDR3 protein, so each entry shows the most common genes and DNA. Within this sample are approximately 210,000 distinct CDR3 sequences, with over 5% of them counted one time only. Of the sample, roughly 15% is held by the ten largest clones. This same sample was also taken into another study, of T cells expressing NK-cell markers.

Input material: CD8+ T cells sorted from blood. These receptors all stem from a woman younger than 35 in good health.

This clonotype showed up many times. V usage is TRBV29-1 and J usage is TRBJ2-1; D not certain. Germline V gene sequence: CDR1 SQVTM, CDR2 ANQGSEA. CDR3 length: 12 amino acids. Trimming pared 1 base from V and 10 bases from J, leaving 11 bases between. CDR3 loop: CSVEGTRREQFF. CDR3 nucleotides: TGCAGCGTTGAAGGGACCAGGCGGGAGCAGTTCTTC.

This clonotype has more than one count but fewer than ten. The V and J genes are TRBV4-3 and TRBJ2-1; 8 nucleotides line up with TRBD2. Germline CDR1 and CDR2: LGHNA and YSLEER. The CDR3 length is 14 residues. V lost 2 bases to trimming and J lost 10 bases; unmatched junction nucleotides: 7. CDR3 protein: CASSQRPGGEEQFF. In DNA form, the CDR3 reads TGCGCCAGCAGCCAACGCCCGGGGGGGGAGGAGCAGTTCTTC.

This clonotype was counted at least ten times. The genes are TRBV20-1 and TRBJ1-1; D not resolved. The length of the CDR3 is 14 residues. CDR1 DFQATT and CDR2 SNEGSKA come from the germline V gene (reference sequence). Between the trimmed V and J ends, which lost 5 bases and 3 bases, there was a span of 16 bases. The CDR3 here is CSAPAQGGDTEAFF. CDR3 nucleotide sequence: TGCAGTGCTCCGGCCCAAGGTGGGGACACTGAAGCTTTCTTT.

V and J are TRBV11-1 and TRBJ2-5; 10 nucleotides agree with TRBD1. Germline CDR1 and CDR2: SGHAT and FQDESV (reference sequence). The junction had 16 bases not matched to a gene; V was cut back by 4 bases and J by 5 bases. The CDR3 runs to 18 residues. The CDR3 loop is CASSSPNTGQGRGETQYF. The CDR3 DNA is TGTGCCAGCAGCTCACCTAACACGGGACAGGGGCGTGGGGAGACCCAGTACTTC.

This clonotype was seen more than once but under ten times. The chain employs TRBV27 and TRBJ2-5; TRBD2 is a possible D gene (6 bases). V lost 6 bases and J lost 9, with 11 bases in between. The CDR3 sequence is 11 residues long. From germline, CDR1 is MNHEY and CDR2 SMNVEV (reference sequence). Here the CDR3 reads CASRGSGAQYF. Written as DNA, the CDR3 is TGTGCCAGCAGGGGGTCGGGGGCCCAGTACTTC.

The rearrangement uses TRBV11-2 and TRBJ2-1, with 10 bases that match TRBD2. The trim removed 4 bases at V and 7 bases at J, leaving 7 bases unmatched. The CDR3 is 15 residues long. Germline V gene sequence: CDR1 SGHAT, CDR2 FQNNGV. The CDR3 bases are TGTGCCAGCAGCTCGCGGACTAGCGGCAATAATGAGCAGTTCTTC. Translation gives CASSSRTSGNNEQFF.

This clonotype was detected many times. This chain uses TRBV4-3 with TRBJ2-2; TRBD1 matches 7 bases. CDR1 is LGHNA, CDR2 YSLEER, per germline. The ends lost 7 bases at V and 3 bases at J; junction bases unmatched: 8. The CDR3 runs to 15 residues. The CDR3: CASNLRQGYTGELFF. Written as DNA, the CDR3 is TGCGCCAGCAACCTCCGACAGGGTTACACCGGGGAGCTGTTTTTT.

The chain couples TRBV4-3 to TRBJ1-1, with D possibly TRBD1 on 5 matching bases. The V end was cut by 0 bases, the J end by 4 bases, with 9 bases between. This CDR3 is built from 14 residues. Germline V gene data show CDR1 as LGHNA and CDR2 as YSLEER. The CDR3: CASSQDWGGTEAFF. Here the CDR3 DNA reads TGCGCCAGCAGCCAAGACTGGGGGGGCACTGAAGCTTTCTTT.

This clonotype was observed a handful of times. V gene TRBV2 combines with J gene TRBJ1-3; possibly TRBD1 for D (6 bases). The germline V gene has CDR1 SNHLY and CDR2 FYNNEI. The ends were cut back, 7 bases at V and 4 bases at J, with 17 bases in the middle. The CDR3 runs 15 residues. The CDR3 region has the DNA TGTGCCAGCATGACCGGGACAAATTTGGGAAACACCATATATTTT. This encodes CASMTGTNLGNTIYF. The full variable domain, in which reference TRBV2 and TRBJ1-3 provide the parts outside the CDR3, is EPEVTQTPSHQVTQMGQEVILRCVPISNHLYFYWYRQILGQKVEFLVSFYNNEISEKSEIFDDQFSVERPDGSNFTLKIRSTKLEDSAMYFCASMTGTNLGNTIYFGEGSWLTVV.

This clonotype was seen a handful of times. The chain carries TRBV9 and TRBJ2-7; the D is unclear. This CDR3 comprises 14 residues. CDR1 is SGDLS and CDR2 is YYNGEE in the germline V gene. Deletions cut 3 bases from V and 0 bases from J, with 10 bases between. The CDR3 DNA follows: TGTGCCAGCAGCGAGGACGGATCCTCCTACGAGCAGTACTTC. Protein sequence: CASSEDGSSYEQYF.

This chain joins TRBV7-9 and TRBJ1-2; unclear D gene. The CDR3 loop spans 11 amino acids. CDR1 SEHNR and CDR2 FQNEAQ come from the germline V gene (reference sequence). The V end was cut by 1 base, the J end by 6 bases, with 3 bases between. Written as DNA, the CDR3 is TGTGCCAGCAGCTTAGACGATGGCTACACCTTC. Its translation: CASSLDDGYTF.